These 3 T cell receptor beta chains were sequenced from one sample in a study of identical twins. In TCRdb, the 5' RACE reads were re-called with MiXCR into one record per CDR3 protein. The sample carries just under 550,000 distinct CDR3 sequences, over 12% recorded once. These data were also reused for a study on yellow fever vaccine responses in identical twins.

Sequencing was performed on CD4+ T cells sorted from blood. The receptors here all came from a woman aged 18-29 years in good health.

This clonotype was counted a few times. The rearrangement uses TRBV25-1 and TRBJ1-5; 9 nucleotides agree with TRBD1. Trimming cost V 4 bases and J 1 base; bases outside gene matches: 14. The CDR3 loop spans 19 amino acids. Per germline, CDR1 MGHDK and CDR2 SYGVNS. This CDR3 is CASSGPGQGNEGSNQPQHF. The CDR3 DNA reads TGTGCCAGCAGTGGACCGGGACAGGGAAACGAAGGGAGCAATCAGCCCCAGCATTTT.

The V gene is TRBV21-1, the J gene TRBJ2-7; the table names TRBD1, a call not compared with the DNA. TRBV21-1 is assigned pseudogene status. The CDR3 runs 13 residues. CDR3 in DNA: TGTGCCAGCAGCAAAGTAAGGCGCGAGGAGCAGTACGTC. Its translation is CASSKVRREEQYV.

CDR3 bases: TGTGCCAGCAGCCTCGGGACTACCCTTCCCGGGGAGCTGTTTTTT. Translating it yields CASSLGTTLPGELFF. This chain joins TRBV12-3 or TRBV12-4 and TRBJ2-2; 7 nucleotides align to TRBD2. V trimming: 6 bases; J trimming: 6 bases; junction bases outside the gene matches: 10. The CDR3 covers 15 residues.